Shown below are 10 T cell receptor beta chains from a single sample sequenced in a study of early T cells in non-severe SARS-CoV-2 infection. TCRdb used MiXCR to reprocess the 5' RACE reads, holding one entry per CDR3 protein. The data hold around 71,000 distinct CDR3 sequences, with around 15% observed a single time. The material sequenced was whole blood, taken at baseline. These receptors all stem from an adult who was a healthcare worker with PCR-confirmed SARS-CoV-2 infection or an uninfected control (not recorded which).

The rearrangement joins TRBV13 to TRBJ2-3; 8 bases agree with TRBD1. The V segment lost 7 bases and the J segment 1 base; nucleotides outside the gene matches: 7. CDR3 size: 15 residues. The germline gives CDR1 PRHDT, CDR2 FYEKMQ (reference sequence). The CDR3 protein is CASTGGGFGTDTQYF. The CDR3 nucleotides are TGTGCCAGCACAGGGGGCGGGTTTGGCACAGATACGCAGTATTTT.

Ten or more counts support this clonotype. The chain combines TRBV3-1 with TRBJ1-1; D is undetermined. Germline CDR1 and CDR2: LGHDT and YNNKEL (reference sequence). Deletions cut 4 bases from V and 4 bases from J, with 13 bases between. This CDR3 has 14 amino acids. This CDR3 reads CASSPTPGSTEAFF. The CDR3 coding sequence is TGTGCCAGCAGCCCTACTCCGGGAAGCACTGAAGCTTTCTTT.

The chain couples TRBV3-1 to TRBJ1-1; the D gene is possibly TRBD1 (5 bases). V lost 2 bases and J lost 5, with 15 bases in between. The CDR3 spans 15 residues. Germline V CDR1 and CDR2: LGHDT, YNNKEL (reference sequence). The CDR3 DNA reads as TGTGCCAGCAGCCAACGCGGGGGAGGAGGGACTGAAGCTTTCTTT. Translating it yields CASSQRGGGGTEAFF.

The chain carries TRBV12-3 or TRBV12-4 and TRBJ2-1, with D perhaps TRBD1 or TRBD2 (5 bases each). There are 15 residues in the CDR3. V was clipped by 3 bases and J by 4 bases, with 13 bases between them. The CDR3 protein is CASSFGGVGYNEQFF. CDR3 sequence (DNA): TGTGCCAGCAGTTTTGGGGGAGTAGGGTACAATGAGCAGTTCTTC.

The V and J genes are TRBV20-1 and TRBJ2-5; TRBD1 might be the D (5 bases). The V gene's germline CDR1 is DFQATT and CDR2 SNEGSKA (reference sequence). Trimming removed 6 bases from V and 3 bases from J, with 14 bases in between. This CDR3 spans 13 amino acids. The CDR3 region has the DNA TGCAGTGCCATAGGCCCAGGGAAAGAGACCCAGTACTTC. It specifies CSAIGPGKETQYF.

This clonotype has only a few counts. The CDR3 loop reads CASSRGLAGGRETQYF. Here the CDR3 DNA reads TGTGCCAGCAGCCGGGGACTAGCGGGAGGCAGAGAGACCCAGTACTTC. The gene calls are TRBV5-4 and TRBJ2-5, with TRBD2 identical over 15 bases. The CDR3 totals 16 residues. J lost 4 bases, V lost 4 bases, and 5 bases had no gene match. Germline V gene sequence: CDR1 SGHNT, CDR2 YYREEE (reference sequence).

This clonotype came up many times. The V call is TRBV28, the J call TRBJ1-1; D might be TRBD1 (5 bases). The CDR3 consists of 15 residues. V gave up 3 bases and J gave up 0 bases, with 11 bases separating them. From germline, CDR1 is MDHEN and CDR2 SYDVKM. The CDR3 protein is CASSFPTAMNTEAFF. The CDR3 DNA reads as TGTGCCAGCAGTTTTCCGACAGCCATGAACACTGAAGCTTTCTTT. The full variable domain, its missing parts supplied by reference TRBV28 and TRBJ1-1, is DVKVTQSSRYLVKRTGEKVFLECVQDMDHENMFWYRQDPGLGLRLIYFSYDVKMKEKGDIPEGYSVSREKKERFSLILESASTNQTSMYLCASSFPTAMNTEAFFGQGTRLTVV.

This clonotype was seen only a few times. The CDR3 nucleotides read TGTGCCAGCAGCTTTCAGAATATGAATGAGCAGTTCTTC. It yields the protein CASSFQNMNEQFF. The chain uses TRBV7-9 and TRBJ2-1; D unclear. V was pared by 3 bases and J by 7 bases, with 10 bases between. The CDR3 totals 13 residues. From germline, CDR1 is SEHNR and CDR2 FQNEAQ (reference sequence).

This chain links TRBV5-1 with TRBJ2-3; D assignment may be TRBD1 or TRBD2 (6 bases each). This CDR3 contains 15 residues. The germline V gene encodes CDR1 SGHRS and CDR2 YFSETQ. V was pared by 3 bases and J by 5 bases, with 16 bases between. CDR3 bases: TGCGCCAGCAGCTCCGGGGGCGGTGTGGTAGATACGCAGTATTTT. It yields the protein CASSSGGGVVDTQYF.

The CDR3 sequence: CASSQDESSGGFPYEQYF. The CDR3 DNA is TGCGCCAGCAGCCAAGATGAGTCGTCAGGGGGTTTTCCCTACGAGCAGTACTTC. V gene TRBV4-1 combines with J gene TRBJ2-7; TRBD1 matches 7 bases. CDR3 length equals 18 residues. CDR1 is MGHRA, CDR2 YSYEKL, per germline. J was trimmed by 2 bases and V by 0 bases; bases with no gene match: 13.